This T cell receptor (beta chain) was sequenced in a study of early stage breast cancer tumors. Regarding this clone: Its antigen is undetermined.

Profiling relied on immunoSEQ multiplex PCR, and the TCRdb table lists in-frame clones only, not all of them. Counted here are tens of thousands of clones, about three fifths occurring once; the ten biggest clones make up 7.5% to 9.5%. The germline CDR1 and CDR2 sequences are LNHNV and YYDKDF (reference sequence). This CDR3 comprises 15 residues. V was pared by 5 bases and J by 5 bases, with 10 bases of the junction left unmatched. Findings of the study overall: In about 90% of the 16 patients, blood comparison separated tumor from normal breast. Enriched TCRB sequences shared across patients were mostly commonly generated sequences.

The sequencing sample was made of breast tumor tissue. The TCR sequence derives from a person aged 45 to 59 with breast cancer. J is TRBJ1-1 and V is TRBV15; 8 bases line up with TRBD1. For the CDR3, the DNA is TGTGCCACCAGCCGGGACAGGTCTCCCTTAACTGAAGCTTTCTTT. It translates to CATSRDRSPLTEAFF.